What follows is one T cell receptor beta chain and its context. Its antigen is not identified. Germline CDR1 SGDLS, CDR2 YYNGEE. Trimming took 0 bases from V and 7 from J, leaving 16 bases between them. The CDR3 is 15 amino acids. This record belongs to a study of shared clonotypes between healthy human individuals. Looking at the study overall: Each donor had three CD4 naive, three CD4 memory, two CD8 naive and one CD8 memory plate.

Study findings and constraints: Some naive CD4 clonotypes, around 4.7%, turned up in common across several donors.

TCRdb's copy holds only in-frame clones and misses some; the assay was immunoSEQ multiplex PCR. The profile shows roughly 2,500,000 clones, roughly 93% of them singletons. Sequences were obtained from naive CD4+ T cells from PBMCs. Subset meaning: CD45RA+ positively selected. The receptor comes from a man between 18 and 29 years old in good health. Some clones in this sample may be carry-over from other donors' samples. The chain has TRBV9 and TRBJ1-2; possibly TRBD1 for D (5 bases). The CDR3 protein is CASSVGSGQGFGYTF. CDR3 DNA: TGTGCCAGCAGCGTAGGGTCCGGGCAGGGTTTTGGCTACACCTTC.